This T cell receptor beta chain was observed in a study of CD8 T cells in Susac syndrome. Under recently defined diagnostic criteria, the patients with Susac syndrome qualified as having definite or probable disease. Negative magnetic isolation gave CD8+ and CD4+ cells; FACS enriched CD8+ TEMRA. The V end lost 3 bases, the J end lost 6 bases, and 7 bases lay between the germline ends. The CDR3 has 12 residues. Germline V gene lookup returns CDR1 MNHEY and CDR2 SMNVEV (reference sequence). RNA totalling roughly 0.45 to 1 ug underwent reverse transcription with random hexamers. TCRdb ran MiXCR on the immunoSEQ multiplex PCR reads and lists one entry per CDR3 protein. The sample contains roughly 80,000 distinct CDR3 sequences, 94% of which appear only once.

The sample was CD8+ T cells from PBMCs. This clonotype originated in a human donor with Susac syndrome. This chain uses TRBV27 with TRBJ2-3, with D uncertain. Here the CDR3 DNA reads TGTGCCAGCAGTTTCGGGTCGGATACGCAGTATTTT. Translation: CASSFGSDTQYF.